Presented here are 17 T cell receptor beta chains from one specimen sequenced in a study of CD4 T cells in relation to SARS-CoV-2 and coronaviruses. Their antigen targets remain unknown. Only in-frame clones appear in the TCRdb table, and some are missing; sequencing was by immunoSEQ multiplex PCR. This table holds roughly 41,000 clones, under 90% found once. The sequenced sample was naive CD4+ T cells from PBMCs, cultured in vitro. Sample subset: naive CD4+ T cells isolated by negative enrichment. These receptors were collected from an adult with COVID-19.

The genes are TRBV5-1 and TRBJ1-5; D remains ambiguous. V was shortened by 0 bases and J by 0 bases, with 10 bases between the two germline ends. The V gene's germline CDR1 is SGHRS and CDR2 YFSETQ. The CDR3 extends over 16 amino acids. Here the CDR3 reads CASSLDPGNSNQPQHF. The CDR3 DNA follows: TGCGCCAGCAGCTTGGATCCCGGCAATAGCAATCAGCCCCAGCATTTT.

The chain recombines TRBV14 with TRBJ2-3; 12 positions match TRBD2. Trimming cost V 4 bases and J 8 bases; bases outside gene matches: 16. This CDR3 spans 18 amino acids. The germline V gene encodes CDR1 SGHDN and CDR2 FVKESK. CDR3 sequence: CASSPSFGLAGSEGTQYF. CDR3 DNA: TGTGCCAGCAGCCCTTCGTTCGGACTAGCGGGATCAGAGGGTACGCAGTATTTT.

V usage is TRBV14 and J usage is TRBJ2-3, with 12 bases lining up with TRBD2. V gave up 5 bases and J gave up 4 bases; unmatched junction bases: 7. CDR1 SGHDN and CDR2 FVKESK come from the germline V gene. There are 16 residues in the CDR3. The CDR3 region is CASSTRLAGAPDTQYF. CDR3 DNA: TGTGCCAGCAGCACCAGACTAGCGGGAGCCCCAGATACGCAGTATTTT.

The chain has TRBV27 and TRBJ1-2; D remains unclear. Germline V gene lookup returns CDR1 MNHEY and CDR2 SMNVEV (reference sequence). V was pared by 5 bases and J by 3 bases, with 16 bases between. The length of the CDR3 is 15 residues. The CDR3 sequence: CASSPRAVKDYGYTF. As DNA, the CDR3 is TGTGCCAGCAGTCCCCGGGCTGTCAAGGACTATGGCTACACCTTC.

CDR3 in DNA: TGTGCCAGCTCAGTGACAGGAATCCGGGGACTAGTGGTCTACGAGCAGTACTTC. Its protein product is CASSVTGIRGLVVYEQYF. This sequence joins TRBV18 and TRBJ2-7; TRBD2 agrees at 8 bases. In germline, CDR1 is KGHSH, CDR2 LQKENI. The CDR3 consists of 18 residues. Losses at the gene ends were 5 bases for V and 3 bases for J; bases not matched to a gene: 18.

The rearrangement joins TRBV7-2 to TRBJ2-1; TRBD2 aligns across 7 bases. Germline V gene lookup returns CDR1 SGHTA and CDR2 FQGNSA. The trim removed 1 base at V and 3 bases at J, leaving 3 bases unmatched. There are 15 residues in the CDR3. The CDR3 spells CASSLVSGFYNEQFF. CDR3 coding DNA: TGTGCCAGCAGCTTAGTTAGCGGGTTCTACAATGAGCAGTTCTTC.

The chain couples TRBV19 to TRBJ2-1; TRBD2 matches 15 bases. V was clipped by 4 bases and J by 7 bases; unmatched bases: 2. The CDR3 has 15 residues. Per germline, CDR1 LNHDA and CDR2 SQIVND (reference sequence). Here the CDR3 reads CASSTGTSGRNEQFF. As DNA, the CDR3 is TGTGCCAGTAGTACAGGGACTAGCGGGAGGAATGAGCAGTTCTTC.

CDR3 protein: CASTRQGSYEQYF. The CDR3 region has the DNA TGCGCCAGCACCCGACAGGGCTCCTACGAGCAGTACTTC. The chain links TRBV10-1 to TRBJ2-7, with 7 nucleotides matching TRBD1. V was clipped by 7 bases and J by 0 bases; unmatched bases: 3. The V gene's germline CDR1 is WNHNN and CDR2 SYGVQD (reference sequence). The CDR3 spans 13 residues.

The V gene is TRBV4-1, the J gene TRBJ2-5, with 11 bases that match TRBD2. V lost 3 bases and J lost 0; bases outside the gene matches: 9. CDR3 length: 18 amino acids. Germline V gene lookup returns CDR1 MGHRA and CDR2 YSYEKL. The CDR3, as DNA: TGCGCCAGCAGCCAGCTACTAGCGGGAGCCTGGAACCAAGAGACCCAGTACTTC. It specifies CASSQLLAGAWNQETQYF.

Only one count was recorded for this clone. DNA of the CDR3: TGCGCCAGCAGCCCCGGAGGGGCGGGAGGGGCAGATACGCAGTATTTT. It translates to CASSPGGAGGADTQYF. The V and J genes are TRBV5-1 and TRBJ2-3, with TRBD2 matching over 9 bases. Germline CDR1 and CDR2: SGHRS and YFSETQ. V trimming: 4 bases; J trimming: 4 bases; junction bases outside the gene matches: 10. The CDR3 is made up of 16 amino acids.

The rearrangement links TRBV3-1 (or the pseudogene TRBV3-2) to TRBJ1-1; unclear D gene. The CDR3 sequence is 14 residues long. Germline V CDR1 and CDR2: LGHDT, YNNKEL (reference sequence). Deletions cut 5 bases from V and 3 bases from J, with 13 bases between. CDR3 coding DNA: TGTGCCAGCAGCGGAGCTTCAGCTTACACTGAAGCTTTCTTT. As protein: CASSGASAYTEAFF.

CDR3 region: CASSQLPGQLYNSPLHF. In nucleotides, the CDR3 is TGTGCCAGCAGCCAACTTCCGGGACAGCTCTATAATTCACCCCTCCACTTT. V and J are TRBV3-1 (or the pseudogene TRBV3-2) and TRBJ1-6, with 7 bases lining up with TRBD1. The trim removed 2 bases at V and 3 bases at J, leaving 7 bases unmatched. The germline V gene has CDR1 LGHDT and CDR2 YNNKEL (reference sequence). The CDR3 length is 17 residues.

This clone was seen more than once but under ten times. This chain links TRBV6-4 with TRBJ2-2, with TRBD1 matching over 9 bases. Trimming removed 6 bases from V and 0 bases from J; junction bases left unmatched: 5. CDR1 and CDR2 from the germline V gene are MRHNA and SNTAGT. The CDR3 is made up of 16 amino acids. For the CDR3, the DNA is TGTGCCAGCAGACAACAGGGGGCTTCGAACACCGGGGAGCTGTTTTTT. It translates to CASRQQGASNTGELFF.

This clone was seen a few times. The V call is TRBV28, the J call TRBJ2-7; D is possibly TRBD1 (6 bases). CDR1 and CDR2 from the germline V gene are MDHEN and SYDVKM. There are 13 residues in the CDR3. Between the trimmed V and J ends, which lost 10 bases and 4 bases, there was a span of 17 bases. The CDR3 nucleotides read TGTGCCATCACGGACAGTACAGGGTACGAGCAGTACTTC. It encodes CAITDSTGYEQYF.

V usage is TRBV30 and J usage is TRBJ2-2; D is ambiguous. The CDR3 spans 17 residues. Per the germline V gene, CDR1 is GTSNPN and CDR2 is SVGIG (reference sequence). V gave up 6 bases and J gave up 5 bases, with 25 bases separating them. The CDR3 region has the DNA TGTGCCTGCTCCTCTGGCGGCACGCTCGCACAGACCGGGGAGCTGTTTTTT. It is translated as CACSSGGTLAQTGELFF. Supplemented by reference TRBV30 and TRBJ2-2, the full variable domain reads SQTIHQWPATLVQPVGSPLSLECTVEGTSNPNLYWYRQAAGRGLQLLFYSVGIGQISSEVPQNLSASRPQDRQFILSSKKLLLSDSGFYLCACSSGGTLAQTGELFFGEGSRLTVL.

The genes are TRBV5-6 and TRBJ2-4, with 12 bases fitting TRBD2. After removal of 3 bases from V and 0 bases from J, the junction contained 4 bases not matched to a gene. Germline CDR1 SGHDT, CDR2 YYEEEE. This CDR3 contains 17 residues. The CDR3 DNA sequence: TGTGCCAGCAGCTCGACGGGACTAGCGGGAGCCAAAAACATTCAGTACTTC. This codes for CASSSTGLAGAKNIQYF.

The chain employs TRBV3-1 (or the pseudogene TRBV3-2) and TRBJ1-1; 8 bases fit TRBD1. The CDR3 covers 14 residues. The J segment lost 9 bases and the V segment lost 0 bases, leaving 6 bases of the junction unmatched. Germline V gene data show CDR1 as LGHDT and CDR2 as YNNKEL (reference sequence). CDR3 nucleotide sequence: TGTGCCAGCAGCCAAGAAAGCCGGGACAGGAAAGCTTTCTTT. The encoded protein is CASSQESRDRKAFF.